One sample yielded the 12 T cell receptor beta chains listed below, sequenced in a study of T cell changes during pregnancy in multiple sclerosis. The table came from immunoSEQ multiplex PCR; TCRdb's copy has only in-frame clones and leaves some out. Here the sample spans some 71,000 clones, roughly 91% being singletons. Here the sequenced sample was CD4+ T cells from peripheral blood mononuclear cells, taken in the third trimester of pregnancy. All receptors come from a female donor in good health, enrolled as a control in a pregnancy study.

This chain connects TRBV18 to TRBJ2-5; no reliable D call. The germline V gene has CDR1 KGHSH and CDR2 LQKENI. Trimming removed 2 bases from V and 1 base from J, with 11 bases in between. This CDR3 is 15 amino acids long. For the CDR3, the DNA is TGTGCCAGCTCACCAGCCTCAGGCGTCCAAGAGACCCAGTACTTC. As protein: CASSPASGVQETQYF. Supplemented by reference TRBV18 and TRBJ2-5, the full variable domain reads NAGVMQNPRHLVRRRGQEARLRCSPMKGHSHVYWYRQLPEEGLKFMVYLQKENIIDESGMPKERFSAEFPKEGPSILRIQQVVRGDSAAYFCASSPASGVQETQYFGPGTRLLVL.

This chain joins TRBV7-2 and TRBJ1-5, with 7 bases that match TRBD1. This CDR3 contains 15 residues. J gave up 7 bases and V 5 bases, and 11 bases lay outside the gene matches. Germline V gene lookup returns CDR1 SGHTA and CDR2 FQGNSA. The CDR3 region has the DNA TGTGCCAGCAGCCCTAAGACAGGGATACAGCAGCCCCAGCATTTT. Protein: CASSPKTGIQQPQHF.

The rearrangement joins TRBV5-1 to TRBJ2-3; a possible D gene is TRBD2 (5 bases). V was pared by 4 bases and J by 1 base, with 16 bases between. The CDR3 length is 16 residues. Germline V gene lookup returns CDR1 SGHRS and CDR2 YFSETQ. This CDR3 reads CASSNSWEKRTDTQYF. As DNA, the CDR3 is TGCGCCAGCAGCAACTCATGGGAGAAACGCACAGATACGCAGTATTTT.

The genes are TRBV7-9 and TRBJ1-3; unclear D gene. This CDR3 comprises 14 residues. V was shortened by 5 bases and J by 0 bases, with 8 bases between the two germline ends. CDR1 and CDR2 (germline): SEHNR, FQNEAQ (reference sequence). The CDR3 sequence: CASSPGGSGNTIYF. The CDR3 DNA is TGTGCCAGCAGCCCAGGAGGCTCTGGAAACACCATATATTTT.

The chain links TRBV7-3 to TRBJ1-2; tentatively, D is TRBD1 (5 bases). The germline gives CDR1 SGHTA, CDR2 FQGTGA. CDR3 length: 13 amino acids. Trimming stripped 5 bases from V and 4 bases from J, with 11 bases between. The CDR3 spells CASSLNRGYGYTF. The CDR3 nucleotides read TGTGCCAGCAGCCTAAATAGGGGCTATGGCTACACCTTC.

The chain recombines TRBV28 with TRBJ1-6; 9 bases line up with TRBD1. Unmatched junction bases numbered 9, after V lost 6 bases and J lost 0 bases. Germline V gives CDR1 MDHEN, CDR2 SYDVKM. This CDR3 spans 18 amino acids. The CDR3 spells CASSQGTGGSSYNSPLHF. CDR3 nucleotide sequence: TGTGCCAGCAGCCAAGGAACAGGGGGCAGCTCCTATAATTCACCCCTCCACTTT.

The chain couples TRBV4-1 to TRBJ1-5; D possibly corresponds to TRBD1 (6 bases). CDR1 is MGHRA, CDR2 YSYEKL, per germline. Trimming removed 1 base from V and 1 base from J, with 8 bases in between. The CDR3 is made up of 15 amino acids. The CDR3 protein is CASSQAGQSNQPQHF. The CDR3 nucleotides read TGCGCCAGCAGCCAAGCCGGACAGAGCAATCAGCCCCAGCATTTT.

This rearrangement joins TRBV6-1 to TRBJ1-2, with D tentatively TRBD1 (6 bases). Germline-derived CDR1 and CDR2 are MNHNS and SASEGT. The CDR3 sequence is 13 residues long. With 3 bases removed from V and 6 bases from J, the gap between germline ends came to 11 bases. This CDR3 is CASSDIQGNGYTF. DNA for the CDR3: TGTGCCAGCAGTGACATCCAGGGGAATGGCTACACCTTC.

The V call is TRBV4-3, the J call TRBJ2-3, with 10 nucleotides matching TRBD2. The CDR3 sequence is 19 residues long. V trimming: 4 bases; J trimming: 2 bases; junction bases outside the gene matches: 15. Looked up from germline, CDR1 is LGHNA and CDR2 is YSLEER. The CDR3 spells CASSRAYSGGDHNTDTQYF. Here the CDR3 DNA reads TGCGCCAGCAGCCGGGCTTACAGCGGGGGGGATCATAACACAGATACGCAGTATTTT.

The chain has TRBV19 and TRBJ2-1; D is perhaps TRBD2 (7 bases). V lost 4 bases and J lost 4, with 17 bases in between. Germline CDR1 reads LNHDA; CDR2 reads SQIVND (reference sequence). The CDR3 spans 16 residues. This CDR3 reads CASSRPGEGGYNEQFF. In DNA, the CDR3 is TGTGCCAGTAGTAGGCCAGGGGAGGGGGGGTACAATGAGCAGTTCTTC.

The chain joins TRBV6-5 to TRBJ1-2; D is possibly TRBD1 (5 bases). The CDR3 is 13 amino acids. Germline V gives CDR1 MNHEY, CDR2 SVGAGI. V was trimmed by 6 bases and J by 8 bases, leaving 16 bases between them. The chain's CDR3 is CASSPDSFKGYTF. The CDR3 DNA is TGTGCCAGCAGCCCCGACAGCTTTAAAGGCTACACCTTC.

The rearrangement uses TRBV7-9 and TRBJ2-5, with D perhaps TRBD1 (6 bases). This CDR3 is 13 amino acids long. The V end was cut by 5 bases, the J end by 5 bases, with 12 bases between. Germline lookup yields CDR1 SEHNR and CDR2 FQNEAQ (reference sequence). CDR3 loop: CASSPTGKETQYF. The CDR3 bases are TGTGCCAGCAGCCCTACAGGGAAGGAGACCCAGTACTTC.